The 29 T cell receptor beta chains below were found in one sample sequenced in a study of glioma-infiltrating T cells. The iRepertoire nested amplicon-rescue multiplex PCR amplified TCR alpha and beta CDR3s from RNA. TCRdb analysed the multiplex PCR reads with MiXCR anew, one entry per CDR3 protein. The sample carries a few hundred thousand distinct CDR3 sequences, less than 50% recorded once. The sample comprised glioma tissue, nonneoplastic brain tissue, or PBMCs (not recorded which). The receptor set was obtained from a human donor with low-grade glioma or glioblastoma, undergoing nonglioma brain surgery, or in good health (not recorded which).

This chain joins TRBV7-8 and TRBJ1-3; D not resolved. The CDR3 is made up of 16 amino acids. Trimming cost V 4 bases and J 0 bases, with 13 bases left between them. Looked up from germline, CDR1 is SGHVS and CDR2 is FQNEAQ. CDR3 sequence: CASSYGSRTSGNTIYF. CDR3 bases: TGTGCCAGCAGCTATGGGTCGAGGACCTCTGGAAACACCATATATTTT.

This clonotype turned up a few times. V gene TRBV20-1 combines with J gene TRBJ2-1, with TRBD2 as a possible D gene (6 bases). The germline V gene encodes CDR1 DFQATT and CDR2 SNEGSKA (reference sequence). The CDR3 has 14 residues. The V gene lost 6 bases and the J gene lost 4 bases, with 16 bases spanning the gap. The CDR3 is CSAIGGTPYNEQFF. The CDR3 nucleotides are TGCAGTGCCATCGGTGGGACTCCTTACAATGAGCAGTTCTTC.

The table lists this clonotype with a count of one. V is TRBV20-1 and J is TRBJ2-2, with 8 bases matching TRBD2. J was trimmed by 7 bases and V by 4 bases; bases with no gene match: 5. This CDR3 has 13 residues. Germline values: CDR1 DFQATT, CDR2 SNEGSKA (reference sequence). CDR3 bases: TGCAGTGCTATAGGACTAGCTGGCGGGGAGCTGTTTTTT. It encodes CSAIGLAGGELFF.

CDR3 nucleotide sequence: TGTGCCAGCAGCCTGAATGGGTTTCCTCTAGTCTACGAGCAGTACTTC. It specifies CASSLNGFPLVYEQYF. The J gene is TRBJ2-7, the V gene TRBV7-2; no reliable D call. In germline, CDR1 is SGHTA, CDR2 FQGNSA. The CDR3 consists of 16 residues. V lost 5 bases and J 3 bases, leaving 20 bases between the germline ends.

This clonotype was recorded many times. The chain recombines TRBV6-5 with TRBJ2-3, with D possibly matching TRBD2 (5 bases). Germline CDR1 is MNHEY and CDR2 is SVGAGI. The V gene lost 0 bases and the J gene lost 4 bases, with 11 bases spanning the gap. The CDR3 totals 15 residues. The CDR3 coding sequence is TGTGCCAGCAGTTACTCGGGTGGGAGCGCAGATACGCAGTATTTT. Protein: CASSYSGGSADTQYF.

In this sample, this clonotype turned up many times. The genes are TRBV6-1 and TRBJ2-2; D is uncertain. Between the trimmed V and J ends, which lost 6 bases and 2 bases, there was a span of 4 bases. CDR3 length equals 12 residues. Germline loops: CDR1 MNHNS, CDR2 SASEGT. Here the CDR3 DNA reads TGTGCCAGCAGGACTAACACCGGGGAGCTGTTTTTT. Amino acids: CASRTNTGELFF.

This clonotype has ten or more counts. This rearrangement joins TRBV6-2 or TRBV6-3 to TRBJ2-2; 10 bases are shared with TRBD2. The germline CDR1 and CDR2 sequences are MNHEY and SVGEGT. Losses at the gene ends were 2 bases for V and 0 bases for J; bases not matched to a gene: 6. This CDR3 region has 18 residues. The CDR3 loop reads CASSYGASGSSNTGELFF. Here the CDR3 DNA reads TGTGCCAGCAGTTACGGGGCTAGCGGGAGCTCGAACACCGGGGAGCTGTTTTTT.

This chain links TRBV5-1 with TRBJ1-2; D is undetermined. V was pared by 5 bases and J by 0 bases, with 11 bases between. Germline lookup yields CDR1 SGHRS and CDR2 YFSETQ. The CDR3 covers 14 residues. As DNA, the CDR3 is TGCGCCAGCAGTCGGAATACCCCTAACTATGGCTACACCTTC. This translates into CASSRNTPNYGYTF. The full variable domain, in which reference TRBV5-1 and TRBJ1-2 provide the parts outside the CDR3, is KAGVTQTPRYLIKTRGQQVTLSCSPISGHRSVSWYQQTPGQGLQFLFEYFSETQRNKGNFPGRFSGRQFSNSRSEMNVSTLELGDSALYLCASSRNTPNYGYTFGSGTRLTVV.

Concerning this clonotype: It may be a read error: a sequence one base away is much more abundant. This CDR3 is CASGLSGTYEQYF. In DNA, the CDR3 is TGTGCCAGCGGTTTATCAGGGACCTACGAGCAGTACTTC. The chain has TRBV27 and TRBJ2-7; D is possibly TRBD1 (5 bases). The CDR3 has 13 residues. Germline V gene sequence: CDR1 MNHEY, CDR2 SMNVEV (reference sequence).

The sample holds many counts of this clonotype. V is TRBV6-2 or TRBV6-3 and J is TRBJ2-6; 8 nucleotides line up with TRBD1. Germline CDR1 is MNHEY and CDR2 is SVGEGT. This CDR3 region has 18 residues. V shed 5 bases and J 0 bases; nucleotides not matched to a gene: 9. CDR3: CASSAYGQGSSGANVLTF. The CDR3 DNA follows: TGTGCCAGCAGTGCCTACGGACAGGGCAGCTCTGGGGCCAACGTCCTGACTTTC.

A note on this clonotype: This clone may be a read error of a much larger clone one base away. The genes are TRBV28 and TRBJ1-2, with a possible D match to TRBD1 (5 bases). CDR1 is MDHEN and CDR2 is SYDVKM in the germline V gene. CDR3 length: 12 amino acids. V gave up 8 bases and J gave up 7 bases, with 14 bases separating them. The CDR3 DNA reads TGTGCCAGCGGTCAAAGGGGCTTTGGCTACACCTTC. This encodes CASGQRGFGYTF.

This clonotype came up a few times. The V and J genes are TRBV10-3 and TRBJ2-7, with no clear D. Germline V gene sequence: CDR1 ENHRY, CDR2 SYGVKD. The CDR3 has 13 amino acids. The germline V and J ends were trimmed by 6 bases and 3 bases, with 12 bases remaining between them. Here the CDR3 reads CAISAYPDYEQYF. CDR3 bases: TGTGCCATCAGCGCCTATCCGGACTACGAGCAGTACTTC.

This clonotype was recorded a few times. The chain employs TRBV19 and TRBJ2-1; D uncertain. CDR3 length: 14 residues. Germline CDR1 LNHDA, CDR2 SQIVND (reference sequence). V gave up 4 bases and J gave up 6 bases, with 13 bases separating them. In DNA form, the CDR3 reads TGTGCCAGTAGTAAACGTACCGCCTTCAATGAGCAGTTCTTC. It yields the protein CASSKRTAFNEQFF.

This clonotype was seen a handful of times. The chain couples TRBV2 to TRBJ1-1; D is perhaps TRBD1 (6 bases). V dropped 5 bases and J dropped 2 bases, with 15 bases sitting between them. In germline, CDR1 is SNHLY, CDR2 FYNNEI. The CDR3 runs 15 residues. Here the CDR3 reads CASSRGRGANTEAFF. The DNA for the CDR3 is TGTGCCAGCAGTCGGGGGCGGGGGGCTAACACTGAAGCTTTCTTT.

The V gene is TRBV20-1, the J gene TRBJ1-1; D is uncertain. The CDR3 consists of 14 residues. Trimming removed 2 bases from V and 0 bases from J, with 10 bases in between. Germline CDR1 and CDR2: DFQATT and SNEGSKA (reference sequence). CDR3 nucleotide sequence: TGCAGTGCTAGACCTGAAGGTATGAACACTGAAGCTTTCTTT. It translates to CSARPEGMNTEAFF.

The gene calls are TRBV7-8 and TRBJ1-2; D possibly corresponds to TRBD1 (5 bases). CDR3 length: 14 amino acids. V dropped 4 bases and J dropped 8 bases, with 17 bases sitting between them. Germline values: CDR1 SGHVS, CDR2 FQNEAQ. The CDR3 region has the DNA TGTGCCAGCAGCTATAGGATGGCAGGGACGGGCTACACCTTC. This sequence encodes CASSYRMAGTGYTF.

V usage is TRBV12-5 and J usage is TRBJ2-7; possible D gene TRBD1, 6 bases. V gave up 5 bases and J gave up 2 bases, with 10 bases separating them. Germline CDR1 is LGHNT and CDR2 is FRNRAP. The CDR3 is made up of 13 amino acids. Here the CDR3 DNA reads TGTGCTAGTGGTCGTGACAGGACCTACGAGCAGTACTTC. Amino acid sequence: CASGRDRTYEQYF.

This clonotype has only a few counts. The CDR3 DNA sequence: TGCGCCAGCAGCCGAGCACCCGGGACGCAATACGAGCAGTACTTC. This encodes CASSRAPGTQYEQYF. The chain couples TRBV4-3 to TRBJ2-7; D may be TRBD1 or TRBD2 (5 bases each). With 4 bases removed from V and 4 bases from J, the gap between germline ends came to 17 bases. Germline CDR1 is LGHNA and CDR2 is YSLEER. The CDR3 extends over 15 amino acids.

This clonotype occurred once. The CDR3 sequence is CASSPARGLGAGELFF. The DNA of the CDR3 is TGTGCCAGCAGCCCTGCCAGGGGTCTTGGGGCCGGGGAGCTGTTTTTT. V gene TRBV6-1 combines with J gene TRBJ2-2, with TRBD1 as a possible D gene (6 bases). V lost 6 bases and J 6 bases, leaving 20 bases between the germline ends. The germline CDR1 and CDR2 sequences are MNHNS and SASEGT. CDR3 size: 16 residues.

The chain joins TRBV4-2 to TRBJ2-7; the D is unclear. The V end lost 0 bases, the J end lost 5 bases, and 5 bases lay between the germline ends. There are 12 residues in the CDR3. CDR1 and CDR2 from the germline V gene are LGHNA and YNFKEQ. CDR3 DNA: TGTGCCAGCAGCCAAGATGGGAACGAGCAGTACTTC. It yields the protein CASSQDGNEQYF.

This clonotype was detected a few times. DNA for the CDR3: TGCAGTGCTACTGAAGGTGGCTACACCTTC. This translates into CSATEGGYTF. The chain uses TRBV20-1 and TRBJ1-2; no firm D call. This CDR3 is built from 10 residues. The germline V gene encodes CDR1 DFQATT and CDR2 SNEGSKA (reference sequence). Trimming left V 4 bases short and J 7 bases short, with 7 bases between.

This clonotype was counted ten times or more. V gene TRBV27 combines with J gene TRBJ2-7; D uncertain. Germline V gene sequence: CDR1 MNHEY, CDR2 SMNVEV (reference sequence). Trimming cost V 2 bases and J 0 bases, with 5 bases left between them. The CDR3 is 13 residues long. The CDR3 reads CASSLATSYEQYF. The DNA of the CDR3 is TGTGCCAGCAGTTTAGCAACCTCCTACGAGCAGTACTTC.

The chain employs TRBV4-3 and TRBJ2-7, with D maybe TRBD2 (6 bases). Germline V CDR1 and CDR2: LGHNA, YSLEER. The CDR3 has 14 amino acids. V lost 1 base, J lost 4 bases, and 11 bases lay in between. CDR3 sequence: CASSQARRVYEQYF. CDR3 coding DNA: TGCGCCAGCAGCCAAGCTCGGAGGGTATACGAGCAGTACTTC.

Remarks on this clonotype: One junction end does not reproduce the germline sequence, and a read error may be involved. This chain joins TRBV20-1 and TRBJ1-3, with a possible D match to TRBD1 (6 bases). The CDR3 has 14 amino acids. CDR1 and CDR2 from the germline V gene are DFQATT and SNEGSKA (reference sequence). This chain's CDR3 is CSAREGTSGNTIYF. Here the CDR3 DNA reads TGCAGTGCTCGAGAGGGGACAAGTGGAAACACCATATATTTT.

In its sample, this clonotype was seen a few times. The chain couples TRBV20-1 to TRBJ2-3; D uncertain. Germline V gene data show CDR1 as DFQATT and CDR2 as SNEGSKA (reference sequence). The CDR3 length is 16 residues. Trimming removed 3 bases from V and 0 bases from J, with 16 bases in between. CDR3 sequence reads: CSARAWAETSTDTQYF. In nucleotides, the CDR3 is TGCAGTGCTAGGGCCTGGGCGGAGACTAGCACAGATACGCAGTATTTT.

Worth noting for this clonotype: Since the CDR3 does not end with the conserved phenylalanine or tryptophan, this likely comes from a read error. The V call is TRBV20-1, the J call TRBJ2-1; TRBD2 might be the D (6 bases). This CDR3 has 15 amino acids. Looked up from germline, CDR1 is DFQATT and CDR2 is SNEGSKA (reference sequence). The CDR3 loop is CSAREGRDVYSEQFV. CDR3 nucleotide sequence: TGCAGTGCTAGAGAGGGGCGGGACGTCTACAGTGAGCAGTTCGTC.

The chain is built from TRBV12-3 or TRBV12-4 and TRBJ2-5; D may correspond to TRBD1 or TRBD2 (5 bases each). This CDR3 has 16 residues. V shed 2 bases and J shed 7 bases, with 20 bases lying between them. CDR3 residues: CASSLFPPRGPSTQYF. CDR3 nucleotides: TGTGCCAGCAGTTTATTCCCCCCCCGGGGCCCCTCGACCCAGTACTTC.

The V gene is TRBV28, the J gene TRBJ2-2; D uncertain. V shed 8 bases and J shed 3 bases, with 7 bases lying between them. Germline V gene lookup returns CDR1 MDHEN and CDR2 SYDVKM. The CDR3 has 12 amino acids. The CDR3 bases are TGTGCCAGCGGTACCTACACCGGGGAGCTGTTTTTT. It encodes CASGTYTGELFF.

The CDR3 reads CASPGLATNEQFF. The CDR3 DNA reads as TGTGCCAGCCCGGGACTAGCGACGAATGAGCAGTTCTTC. The chain combines TRBV2 with TRBJ2-1, with 10 bases matching TRBD2. Germline CDR1 reads SNHLY; CDR2 reads FYNNEI. The CDR3 contains 13 residues. V lost 8 bases to trimming and J lost 7 bases; unmatched junction nucleotides: 5.